These T cell receptor beta chains were read from a single sample in a study of blood T cell repertoires in COVID-19. Method: immunoSEQ multiplex PCR; TCRdb's copy keeps in-frame clones and lacks some. The sample shows roughly 65,000 clones, about 82% of them seen only once. The material sequenced was peripheral blood. The receptors here all came from a human donor in a cohort sampled during active COVID-19. Both conserved end residues are part of each CDR3. Fields, in order: CDR3 length, clone size, V gene, J gene, D gene, CDR3 protein, CDR3 DNA. A D gene is named only where the DNA matches it firmly. Part of the rows lack a size; the others show once, few, many or a class for expanded clones.

>19|NA|TRBV4-3|TRBJ2-1|TRBD2
CASSQDPPPTSGTYNEQFF
TGCGCCAGCAGCCAAGATCCCCCCCCAACTAGCGGAACTTACAATGAGCAGTTCTTC
>15|NA|TRBV6-2/TRBV6-3|TRBJ1-4|TRBD1
CASSVITGGKEKLFF
TGTGCCAGCAGCGTAATCACAGGGGGAAAGGAAAAACTGTTTTTT
>14|NA|TRBV6-5|TRBJ1-1|TRBD1
CASRRTGVQNEAFF
TGTGCCAGCAGGCGGACAGGGGTTCAGAATGAAGCTTTCTTT
>13|NA|TRBV5-4|TRBJ1-1|NA
CASSSGTEFEAFF
TGTGCCAGCAGCTCCGGCACAGAATTTGAAGCTTTCTTT
>16|few|TRBV4-2|TRBJ1-5|TRBD1
CASSQVWQGAGQPQHF
TGTGCCAGCAGCCAAGTGTGGCAGGGGGCGGGTCAGCCCCAGCATTTT
>16|NA|TRBV5-6|TRBJ2-2|TRBD2
CASSLIGGAGTGELFF
TGTGCCAGCAGCTTGATCGGGGGGGCAGGCACCGGGGAGCTGTTTTTT
>14|NA|TRBV3-1/TRBV3-2|TRBJ1-1|NA
CASSQALRESEAFF
TGTGCCAGCAGCCAAGCATTGAGGGAGTCGGAAGCTTTCTTT
>13|NA|TRBV18|TRBJ1-2|NA
CASSPPENYGYTF
TGTGCCAGCTCACCACCAGAGAACTATGGCTACACCTTC
>15|many|TRBV6-5|TRBJ2-2|TRBD1
CASSLRGRNTGELFF
TGTGCCAGCAGCCTCAGGGGGCGCAATACCGGGGAGCTGTTTTTT
>16|NA|TRBV9|TRBJ1-5|TRBD1
CASRNRRQGGYQPQHF
TGTGCCAGCAGGAATAGGCGTCAGGGGGGCTATCAGCCCCAGCATTTT
>15|once|TRBV28|TRBJ2-7|TRBD1
CASSSQTDRAYEQYF
TGTGCCAGCAGTTCCCAAACCGACAGGGCCTACGAGCAGTACTTC
>14|NA|TRBV18|TRBJ1-1|NA
CASSPRQSNTEAFF
TGTGCCAGCTCACCCAGACAGTCGAACACTGAAGCTTTCTTT
>13|NA|TRBV11-2|TRBJ2-7|NA
CASSLDRGYEQYF
TGTGCCAGCAGCTTAGATCGGGGCTACGAGCAGTACTTC
>13|NA|TRBV18|TRBJ1-2|NA
CASSPDSNYGYTF
TGTGCCAGCTCACCGGACAGCAACTATGGCTACACCTTC
>15|NA|TRBV6-2/TRBV6-3|TRBJ1-2|TRBD1
CASSYSAGGSYGYTF
TGTGCCAGCAGTTACTCGGCAGGGGGCAGCTATGGCTACACCTTC
>17|NA|TRBV4-1|TRBJ2-7|NA
CASSQEALTGNPYEQYF
TGCGCCAGCAGCCAAGAGGCCCTAACGGGAAACCCCTACGAGCAGTACTTC
>18|NA|TRBV4-3|TRBJ2-7|TRBD2
CASSQDWTSGGRGDEQYF
TGCGCCAGCAGCCAAGATTGGACTAGCGGGGGCCGGGGGGACGAGCAGTACTTC
>15|once|TRBV7-9|TRBJ1-1|TRBD1
CASSGWTGEVTEAFF
TGTGCCAGCAGCGGGTGGACAGGAGAGGTCACTGAAGCTTTCTTT
>13|once|TRBV7-2|TRBJ1-2|TRBD1
CASSLGQGEGYTF
TGTGCCAGCAGTTTGGGACAGGGAGAAGGCTACACCTTC
>14|once|TRBV10-3|TRBJ1-1|NA
CAIKEGEWNTEAFF
TGTGCCATCAAAGAGGGGGAGTGGAACACTGAAGCTTTCTTT
>14|NA|TRBV4-1|TRBJ2-6|NA
CASSYLSGANVLTF
TGCGCCAGCAGCTACCTATCTGGGGCCAACGTCCTGACTTTC
>15|NA|TRBV4-1|TRBJ1-1|NA
CASSTGSVFSTEAFF
TGCGCCAGCAGTACAGGGTCGGTTTTTAGCACTGAAGCTTTCTTT
>11|few|TRBV20-1|TRBJ1-2|TRBD1
CSAGQGYGYTF
TGCAGTGCTGGACAGGGCTATGGCTACACCTTC
>15|NA|TRBV7-3|TRBJ2-5|TRBD2
CASSQGWGGQETQYF
TGTGCCAGCAGTCAGGGCTGGGGGGGCCAAGAGACCCAGTACTTC
>14|NA|TRBV6-5|TRBJ1-6|TRBD1
CASSWGSDRAPLHF
TGTGCCAGCAGTTGGGGGTCAGACAGGGCACCCCTCCACTTT
>14|NA|TRBV3-1/TRBV3-2|TRBJ1-1|TRBD1
CASSPRTGKAEAFF
TGTGCCAGCAGCCCTCGGACAGGAAAGGCTGAAGCTTTCTTT